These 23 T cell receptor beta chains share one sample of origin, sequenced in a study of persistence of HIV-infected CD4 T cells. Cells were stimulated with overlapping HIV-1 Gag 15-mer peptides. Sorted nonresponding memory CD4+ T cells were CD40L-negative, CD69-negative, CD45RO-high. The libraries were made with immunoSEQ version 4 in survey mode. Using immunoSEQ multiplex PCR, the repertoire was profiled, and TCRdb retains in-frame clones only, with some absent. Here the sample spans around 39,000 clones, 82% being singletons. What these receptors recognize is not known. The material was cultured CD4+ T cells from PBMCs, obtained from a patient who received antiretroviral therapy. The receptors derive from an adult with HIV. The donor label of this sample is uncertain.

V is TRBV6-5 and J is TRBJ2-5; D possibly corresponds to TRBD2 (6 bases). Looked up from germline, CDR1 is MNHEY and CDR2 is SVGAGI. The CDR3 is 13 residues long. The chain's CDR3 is CVTRGGNQETQYF. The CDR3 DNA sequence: TGTGTCACCCGTGGGGGGAACCAAGAGACCCAGTACTTC.

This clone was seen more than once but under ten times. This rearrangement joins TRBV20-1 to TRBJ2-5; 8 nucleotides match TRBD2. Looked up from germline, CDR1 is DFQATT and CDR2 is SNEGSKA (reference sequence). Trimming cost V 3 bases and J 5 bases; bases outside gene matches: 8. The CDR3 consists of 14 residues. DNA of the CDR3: TGCAGTGCTAGTCGAGGCGGGGGGTCCGAGACCCAGTACTTC. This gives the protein CSASRGGGSETQYF.

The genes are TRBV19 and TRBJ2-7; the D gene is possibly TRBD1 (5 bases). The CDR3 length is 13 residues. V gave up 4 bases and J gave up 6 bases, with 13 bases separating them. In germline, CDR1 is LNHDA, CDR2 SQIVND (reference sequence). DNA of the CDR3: TGTGCCAGTAGTACCACAGGATCAGGCGAGCAGTACTTC. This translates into CASSTTGSGEQYF.

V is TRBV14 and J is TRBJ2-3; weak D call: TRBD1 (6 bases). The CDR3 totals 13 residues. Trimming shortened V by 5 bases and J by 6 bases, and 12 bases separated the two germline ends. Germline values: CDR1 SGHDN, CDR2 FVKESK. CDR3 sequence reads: CASSARGWDTQYF. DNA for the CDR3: TGTGCCAGCAGCGCCAGGGGATGGGATACGCAGTATTTT.

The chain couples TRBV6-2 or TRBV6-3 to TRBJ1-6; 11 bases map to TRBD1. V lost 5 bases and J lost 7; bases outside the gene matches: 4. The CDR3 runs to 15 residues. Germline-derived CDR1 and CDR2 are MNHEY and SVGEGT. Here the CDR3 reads CASSTRDRGNSPLHF. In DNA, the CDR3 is TGTGCCAGCAGTACAAGGGACAGGGGGAATTCACCCCTCCACTTT.

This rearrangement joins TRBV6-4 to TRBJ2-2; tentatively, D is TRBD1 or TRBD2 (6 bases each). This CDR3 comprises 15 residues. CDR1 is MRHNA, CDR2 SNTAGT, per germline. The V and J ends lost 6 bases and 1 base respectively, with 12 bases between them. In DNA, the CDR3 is TGTGCCAGCAGGCCGGAGGGGGGGAACACCGGGGAGCTGTTTTTT. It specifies CASRPEGGNTGELFF.

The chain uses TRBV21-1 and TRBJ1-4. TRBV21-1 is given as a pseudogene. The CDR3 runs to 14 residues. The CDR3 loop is CASTNLGSGQTRLF. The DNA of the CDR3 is TGTGCCAGCACTAACCTTGGGAGTGGGCAGACCAGGTTGTTT.

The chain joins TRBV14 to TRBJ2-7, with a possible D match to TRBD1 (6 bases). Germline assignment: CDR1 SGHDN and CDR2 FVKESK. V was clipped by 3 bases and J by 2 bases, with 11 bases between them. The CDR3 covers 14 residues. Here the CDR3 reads CASSHQGTPYEQYF. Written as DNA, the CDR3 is TGTGCCAGCAGCCATCAGGGGACCCCCTACGAGCAGTACTTC.

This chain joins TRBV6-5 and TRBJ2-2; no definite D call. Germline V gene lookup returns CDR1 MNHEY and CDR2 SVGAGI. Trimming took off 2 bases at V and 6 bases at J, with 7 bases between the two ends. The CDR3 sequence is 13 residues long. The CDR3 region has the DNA TGTGCCAGCAGTTACGACACATCCGGGGAGCTGTTTTTT. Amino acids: CASSYDTSGELFF.

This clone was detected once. The CDR3 spells CASSIVGDMGLHF. The DNA for the CDR3 is TGTGCCAGCAGTATTGTAGGCGACATGGGCCTCCACTTT. This chain links TRBV6-5 with TRBJ1-6; D uncertain. The V and J ends lost 5 bases and 15 bases respectively, with 17 bases between them. The CDR3 length is 13 residues. Germline V CDR1 and CDR2: MNHEY, SVGAGI.

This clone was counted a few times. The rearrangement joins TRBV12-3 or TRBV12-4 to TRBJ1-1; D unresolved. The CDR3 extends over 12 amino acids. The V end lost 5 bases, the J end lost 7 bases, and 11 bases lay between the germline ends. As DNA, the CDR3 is TGTGCCAGCAGTCGCGGAGGCTTTGAAGCTTTCTTT. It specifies CASSRGGFEAFF.

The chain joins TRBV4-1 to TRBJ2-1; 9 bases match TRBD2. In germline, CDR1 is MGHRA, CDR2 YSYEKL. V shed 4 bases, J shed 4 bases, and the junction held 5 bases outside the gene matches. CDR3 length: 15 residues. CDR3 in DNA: TGCGCCAGCAGCCTTAGCGGGGGCCCATACAATGAGCAGTTCTTC. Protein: CASSLSGGPYNEQFF.

CDR3 in DNA: TGTGCCAGTAGTCCCCGGACAGGGTCAACTGAAGCTTTCTTT. Protein product: CASSPRTGSTEAFF. This chain uses TRBV19 with TRBJ1-1, with TRBD1 identical over 8 bases. The CDR3 has 14 amino acids. Germline lookup yields CDR1 LNHDA and CDR2 SQIVND (reference sequence). Trimming removed 5 bases from V and 5 bases from J; junction bases left unmatched: 7. The full variable domain, with the rest looked up from reference TRBV19 and TRBJ1-1, is DGGITQSPKYLFRKEGQNVTLSCEQNLNHDAMYWYRQDPGQGLRLIYYSQIVNDFQKGDIAEGYSVSREKKESFPLTVTSAQKNPTAFYLCASSPRTGSTEAFFGQGTRLTVV.

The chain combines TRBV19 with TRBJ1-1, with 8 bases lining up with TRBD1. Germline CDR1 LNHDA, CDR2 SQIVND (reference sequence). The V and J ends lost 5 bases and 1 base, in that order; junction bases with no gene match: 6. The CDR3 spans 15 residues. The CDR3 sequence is CASSSWDRRNTEAFF. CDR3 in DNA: TGTGCCAGTAGTTCTTGGGACAGGAGGAACACTGAAGCTTTCTTT.

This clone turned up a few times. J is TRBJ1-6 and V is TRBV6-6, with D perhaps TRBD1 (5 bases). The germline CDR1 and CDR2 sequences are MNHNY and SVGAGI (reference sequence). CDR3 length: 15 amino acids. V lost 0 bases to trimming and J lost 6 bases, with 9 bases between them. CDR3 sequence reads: CASSYSTGTNSPLHF. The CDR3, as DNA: TGTGCCAGCAGTTACTCGACGGGGACTAATTCACCCCTCCACTTT.

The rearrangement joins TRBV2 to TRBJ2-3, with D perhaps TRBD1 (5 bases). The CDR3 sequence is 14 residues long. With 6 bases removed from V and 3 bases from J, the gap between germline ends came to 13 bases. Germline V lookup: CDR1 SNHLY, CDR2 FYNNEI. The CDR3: CASRQGSGTDTQYF. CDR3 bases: TGTGCCAGCAGGCAGGGATCTGGGACAGATACGCAGTATTTT.

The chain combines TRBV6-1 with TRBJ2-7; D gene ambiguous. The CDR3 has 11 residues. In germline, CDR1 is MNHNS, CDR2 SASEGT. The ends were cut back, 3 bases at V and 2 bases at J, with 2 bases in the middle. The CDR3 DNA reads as TGTGCCAGCAGTGACGCCTACGAGCAGTACTTC. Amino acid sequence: CASSDAYEQYF.

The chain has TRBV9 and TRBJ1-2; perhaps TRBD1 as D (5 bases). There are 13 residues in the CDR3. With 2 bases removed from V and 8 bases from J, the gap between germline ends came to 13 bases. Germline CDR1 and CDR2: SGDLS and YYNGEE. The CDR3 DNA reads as TGTGCCAGCAGCGTCGCAGGGTTGGAGGGCTACACCTTC. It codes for CASSVAGLEGYTF.

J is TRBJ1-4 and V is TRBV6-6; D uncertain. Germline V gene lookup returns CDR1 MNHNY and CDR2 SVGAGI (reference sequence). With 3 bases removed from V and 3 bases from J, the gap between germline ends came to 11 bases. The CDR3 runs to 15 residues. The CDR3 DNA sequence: TGTGCCAGCAGTTATACGAAGGTTGCTAATGAAAAACTGTTTTTT. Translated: CASSYTKVANEKLFF.

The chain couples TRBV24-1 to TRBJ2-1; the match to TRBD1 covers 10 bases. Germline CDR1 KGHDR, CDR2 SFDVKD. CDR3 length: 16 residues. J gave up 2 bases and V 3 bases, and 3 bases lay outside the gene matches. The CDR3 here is CATSDPDRGPYNEQFF. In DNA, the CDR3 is TGTGCCACCAGTGATCCAGACAGGGGGCCCTACAATGAGCAGTTCTTC.

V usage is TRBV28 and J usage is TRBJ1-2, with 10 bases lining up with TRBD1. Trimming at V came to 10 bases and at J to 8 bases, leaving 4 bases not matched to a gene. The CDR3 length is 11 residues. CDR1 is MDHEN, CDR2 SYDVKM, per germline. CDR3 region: CATETGGGYTF. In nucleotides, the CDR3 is TGTGCCACCGAGACAGGGGGCGGCTACACCTTC.

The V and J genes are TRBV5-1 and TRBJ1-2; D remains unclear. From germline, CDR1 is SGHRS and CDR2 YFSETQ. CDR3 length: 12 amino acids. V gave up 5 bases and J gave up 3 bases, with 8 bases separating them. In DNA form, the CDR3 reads TGCGCCAGCAGTTGGGGTGACTATGGCTACACCTTC. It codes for CASSWGDYGYTF.

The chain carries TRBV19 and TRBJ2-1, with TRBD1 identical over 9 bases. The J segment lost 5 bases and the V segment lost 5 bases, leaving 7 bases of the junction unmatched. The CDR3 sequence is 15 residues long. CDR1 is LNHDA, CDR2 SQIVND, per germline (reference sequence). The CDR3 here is CASSLWGQGDNEQFF. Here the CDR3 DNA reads TGTGCCAGTAGTCTCTGGGGACAGGGTGACAATGAGCAGTTCTTC.